These T cell receptor beta chains were read from a single sample in a study of blood T cell repertoires in COVID-19. Method: immunoSEQ multiplex PCR; TCRdb's copy keeps in-frame clones and lacks some. The table lists some 70,000 clones, about four fifths of them singletons. The sequenced sample consisted of peripheral blood. The source is a woman aged 60 to 75 with acute or convalescent COVID-19. Each CDR3 is given with its conserved first and last residue. Fields, in order: clone size, J gene, D gene, V gene, CDR3 protein, CDR3 DNA. The D gene is left open where the match is weak. The size of a clone is reported for some rows only, either as once, few or many, or as a class for expanded clones.

clone_size: -; j_call: TRBJ1-1; d_call: TRBD1; v_call: TRBV7-2; cdr3_aa: CASSLRGGTGVLNTEAFF; cdr3_nt: TGTGCCAGCAGCTTAAGAGGCGGGACAGGGGTTCTCAACACTGAAGCTTTCTTT
clone_size: -; j_call: TRBJ1-2; d_call: TRBD1; v_call: TRBV7-9; cdr3_aa: CATLPGQTNYGYTF; cdr3_nt: TGTGCCACCCTACCGGGACAGACTAACTATGGCTACACCTTC
clone_size: -; j_call: TRBJ2-7; d_call: -; v_call: TRBV7-2; cdr3_aa: CASSLDLGDEQYF; cdr3_nt: TGTGCCAGCAGCTTAGATCTCGGGGACGAGCAGTACTTC
clone_size: -; j_call: TRBJ2-2; d_call: TRBD1; v_call: TRBV10-3; cdr3_aa: CATRDRGTGELFF; cdr3_nt: TGTGCCACCAGGGACAGGGGAACCGGGGAGCTGTTTTTT
clone_size: once; j_call: TRBJ1-1; d_call: TRBD1; v_call: TRBV10-3; cdr3_aa: CAIQGSGTGNIEAFF; cdr3_nt: TGTGCCATCCAAGGTTCCGGGACAGGCAACATTGAAGCTTTCTTT
clone_size: -; j_call: TRBJ2-7; d_call: TRBD1; v_call: TRBV6-6; cdr3_aa: CASSPGTATYEQYF; cdr3_nt: TGTGCCAGCAGTCCCGGGACAGCCACCTACGAGCAGTACTTC
clone_size: -; j_call: TRBJ2-3; d_call: TRBD2; v_call: TRBV3-1/TRBV3-2; cdr3_aa: CASSQEGLGITDTQYF; cdr3_nt: TGTGCCAGCAGCCAAGAGGGACTAGGGATCACAGATACGCAGTATTTT
clone_size: many; j_call: TRBJ1-6; d_call: -; v_call: TRBV15; cdr3_aa: CATSSPLGSSPLHF; cdr3_nt: TGTGCCACCAGCAGTCCACTCGGTAGCTCACCCCTCCACTTT
clone_size: -; j_call: TRBJ2-7; d_call: -; v_call: TRBV2; cdr3_aa: CAGSDRFFYEQYF; cdr3_nt: TGTGCCGGCAGTGACAGGTTCTTTTACGAGCAGTACTTC
clone_size: -; j_call: TRBJ1-5; d_call: TRBD1; v_call: TRBV27; cdr3_aa: CASTGQGGNQPQHF; cdr3_nt: TGTGCCAGCACGGGACAGGGGGGAAATCAGCCCCAGCATTTT
clone_size: -; j_call: TRBJ1-1; d_call: -; v_call: TRBV28; cdr3_aa: CATLTGEYTEAFF; cdr3_nt: TGTGCCACACTGACGGGGGAGTACACTGAAGCTTTCTTT
clone_size: -; j_call: TRBJ1-1; d_call: -; v_call: TRBV28; cdr3_aa: CASSEQGWATEAFF; cdr3_nt: TGTGCCAGCAGCGAACAGGGTTGGGCGACTGAAGCTTTCTTT
clone_size: -; j_call: TRBJ2-3; d_call: TRBD1; v_call: TRBV7-3; cdr3_aa: CASSLMGQQDTQYF; cdr3_nt: TGTGCCAGCAGCTTAATGGGACAGCAAGATACGCAGTATTTT
clone_size: -; j_call: TRBJ1-5; d_call: -; v_call: TRBV19; cdr3_aa: CASSPTYRDQPQHF; cdr3_nt: TGTGCCAGTAGTCCTACCTACAGGGATCAGCCCCAGCATTTT
clone_size: -; j_call: TRBJ1-4; d_call: TRBD1; v_call: TRBV29-1; cdr3_aa: CSIRDRSEKLFF; cdr3_nt: TGCAGCATTCGGGACAGGTCCGAAAAACTGTTTTTT
clone_size: -; j_call: TRBJ1-2; d_call: -; v_call: TRBV2; cdr3_aa: CASSGGAVGINGYTF; cdr3_nt: TGTGCCAGCAGTGGGGGCGCGGTGGGGATCAATGGCTACACCTTC
clone_size: -; j_call: TRBJ1-6; d_call: -; v_call: TRBV28; cdr3_aa: CASSFRQIFNSPLHF; cdr3_nt: TGTGCCAGCAGTTTCAGACAAATATTTAATTCACCCCTCCACTTT
clone_size: -; j_call: TRBJ2-3; d_call: TRBD2; v_call: TRBV5-1; cdr3_aa: CASSLNSGGLDTQYF; cdr3_nt: TGCGCCAGCAGCTTAAATAGCGGGGGGTTAGATACGCAGTATTTT
clone_size: -; j_call: TRBJ1-1; d_call: -; v_call: TRBV13; cdr3_aa: CASSPPIGDMNTEAFF; cdr3_nt: TGTGCCAGCAGCCCGCCGATCGGGGACATGAACACTGAAGCTTTCTTT
clone_size: -; j_call: TRBJ2-1; d_call: TRBD2; v_call: TRBV5-1; cdr3_aa: CASTYIAGVYNEQFF; cdr3_nt: TGCGCCAGCACCTATATAGCGGGGGTCTACAATGAGCAGTTCTTC
clone_size: -; j_call: TRBJ2-1; d_call: TRBD2; v_call: TRBV6-5; cdr3_aa: CASSLLAGDNEQFF; cdr3_nt: TGTGCCAGCAGTTTACTAGCGGGGGACAATGAGCAGTTCTTC
clone_size: -; j_call: TRBJ1-1; d_call: TRBD1; v_call: TRBV15; cdr3_aa: CATSSDRGGFGEAFF; cdr3_nt: TGTGCCACCAGCAGTGACAGGGGTGGCTTCGGTGAAGCTTTCTTT
clone_size: -; j_call: TRBJ2-1; d_call: -; v_call: TRBV9; cdr3_aa: CASSEGYEQFF; cdr3_nt: TGTGCCAGCAGCGAGGGGTATGAGCAGTTCTTC
clone_size: -; j_call: TRBJ2-2; d_call: -; v_call: TRBV5-1; cdr3_aa: CASSQEIDRGGELFF; cdr3_nt: TGCGCCAGCAGCCAAGAAATTGACCGGGGCGGGGAGCTGTTTTTT
clone_size: -; j_call: TRBJ2-7; d_call: -; v_call: TRBV11-2; cdr3_aa: CASSLVAGPYEQYF; cdr3_nt: TGTGCCAGCAGCTTAGTAGCAGGGCCCTACGAGCAGTACTTC
clone_size: -; j_call: TRBJ2-1; d_call: TRBD2; v_call: TRBV15; cdr3_aa: CATSRDLAGGPDEQFF; cdr3_nt: TGTGCCACCAGCAGAGATCTAGCGGGGGGGCCCGATGAGCAGTTCTTC
clone_size: -; j_call: TRBJ2-7; d_call: -; v_call: TRBV6-1; cdr3_aa: CASSRLGQPYEQYF; cdr3_nt: TGTGCCAGCAGTCGCCTGGGGCAGCCCTACGAGCAGTACTTC